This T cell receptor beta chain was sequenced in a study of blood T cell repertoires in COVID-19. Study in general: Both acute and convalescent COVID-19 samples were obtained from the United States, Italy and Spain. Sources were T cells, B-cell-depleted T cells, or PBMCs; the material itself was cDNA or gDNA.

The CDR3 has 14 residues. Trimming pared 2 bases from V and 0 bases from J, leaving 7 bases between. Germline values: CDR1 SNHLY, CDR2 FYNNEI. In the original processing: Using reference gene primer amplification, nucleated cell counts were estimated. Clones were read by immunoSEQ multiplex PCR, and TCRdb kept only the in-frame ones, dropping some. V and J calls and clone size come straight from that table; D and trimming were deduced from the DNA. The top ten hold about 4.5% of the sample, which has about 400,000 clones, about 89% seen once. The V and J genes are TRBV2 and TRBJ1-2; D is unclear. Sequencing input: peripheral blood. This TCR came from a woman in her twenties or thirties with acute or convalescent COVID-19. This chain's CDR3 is CASSEKTANYGYTF. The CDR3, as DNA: TGTGCCAGCAGTGAAAAAACAGCTAACTATGGCTACACCTTC.